The rows below give T cell receptor beta chains drawn from one sample of a study of blood T cell repertoires in COVID-19. TCRdb's table, derived via immunoSEQ multiplex PCR, lists solely in-frame clones and lacks some. The sample contains about 300,000 clones, 80% to 95% of which appear only once. The specimen was PBMCs or T cells enriched from blood (not recorded which). These TCRs come from a woman between 25 and 40 years old who had recovered from COVID-19. Both conserved end residues are trimmed from each CDR3. Rows may omit the clone size; those that give it use once, few, many or a size class.

CDR3 protein: AWSWDRVAPLH
J gene: TRBJ1-6
clone size: .
V gene: TRBV30

CDR3 protein: ASSVDAGGSYEQY
J gene: TRBJ2-7
clone size: once
V gene: TRBV9

CDR3 protein: ASSIGLRGTGLQNEQY
J gene: TRBJ2-7
clone size: .
V gene: TRBV19

CDR3 protein: ASSLEDTGGLF
J gene: TRBJ1-4
clone size: .
V gene: TRBV5-1

CDR3 protein: ASSVGLGQVDSPLH
J gene: TRBJ1-6
clone size: .
V gene: TRBV9

CDR3 protein: ASSLTGSSYNEQF
J gene: TRBJ2-1
clone size: .
V gene: TRBV5-1

CDR3 protein: ASSLSRTGKRDTQY
J gene: TRBJ2-5
clone size: .
V gene: TRBV28

CDR3 protein: ASNGQGSGNTIY
J gene: TRBJ1-3
clone size: .
V gene: TRBV19

CDR3 protein: SARRGAEAF
J gene: TRBJ1-1
clone size: .
V gene: TRBV20-1

CDR3 protein: ATSRGELATFYEQY
J gene: TRBJ2-7
clone size: .
V gene: TRBV15

CDR3 protein: AISAHGQGYGVEQY
J gene: TRBJ2-7
clone size: once
V gene: TRBV10-3

CDR3 protein: ASSYSAGAYNEQF
J gene: TRBJ2-1
clone size: .
V gene: TRBV6-5

CDR3 protein: ASSVGSRSHNSPLH
J gene: TRBJ1-6
clone size: once
V gene: TRBV9

CDR3 protein: ASCFGSLGGRNVLT
J gene: TRBJ2-6
clone size: .
V gene: TRBV6-6

CDR3 protein: ASSIGWGSISDEQF
J gene: TRBJ2-1
clone size: .
V gene: TRBV11-3

CDR3 protein: ASSLVPAGVLNEQF
J gene: TRBJ2-1
clone size: .
V gene: TRBV11-2

CDR3 protein: ASSSTSRAGGSGNTIY
J gene: TRBJ1-3
clone size: .
V gene: TRBV7-9

CDR3 protein: ASIGRAVNYGYT
J gene: TRBJ1-2
clone size: few
V gene: TRBV5-6

CDR3 protein: ASSHGVTGELF
J gene: TRBJ2-2
clone size: .
V gene: TRBV3-1/TRBV3-2

CDR3 protein: ASSIDPRQDEAF
J gene: TRBJ1-1
clone size: few
V gene: TRBV19

CDR3 protein: ASSESDREYEQY
J gene: TRBJ2-7
clone size: .
V gene: TRBV10-1

CDR3 protein: ASSLDSPDTQY
J gene: TRBJ2-3
clone size: .
V gene: TRBV7-9

CDR3 protein: ASSQEELAGFAYEQY
J gene: TRBJ2-7
clone size: .
V gene: TRBV4-2

CDR3 protein: ATSAYQGNTEAF
J gene: TRBJ1-1
clone size: few
V gene: TRBV15

CDR3 protein: ATSRALYGYT
J gene: TRBJ1-2
clone size: .
V gene: TRBV6-5

CDR3 protein: ASGAEETQY
J gene: TRBJ2-5
clone size: .
V gene: TRBV6-5